The T cell receptor (beta chain) described here comes from a study of Tregs in tolerant kidney transplant recipients. General study findings and limits: Activated donor B cell expansion appeared to reveal the most relevant donor-specific TCRbeta repertoire. Biological reproducibility was not directly addressed in this study. Findings come from small patient numbers and require larger validation.

Of note for this clone: Its antigen is currently unknown.

Thawed PBMCs were FACS-sorted into unstimulated CD4+CD25+CD127- regulatory T cells, CD4+CD25- non-regulatory cells, CD4 and CD8 cells. Looked up from germline, CDR1 is SGHRS and CDR2 is YFSETQ. The CDR3 extends over 14 amino acids. V was cut by 2 bases and J by 7 bases, with 12 bases left in between. Assay used: immunoSEQ multiplex PCR; TCRdb lists only in-frame clones, some missing. This table holds more than 90,000 clones, roughly 93% found once. The material sequenced was CD4+ T cells from blood. This receptor was identified in a human donor in good health. The chain employs TRBV5-1 and TRBJ2-2; D unresolved. CDR3 DNA sequence: TGCGCCAGCAGCTTAAACTGGGGAAGCGGGGAGCTGTTTTTT. Protein: CASSLNWGSGELFF.